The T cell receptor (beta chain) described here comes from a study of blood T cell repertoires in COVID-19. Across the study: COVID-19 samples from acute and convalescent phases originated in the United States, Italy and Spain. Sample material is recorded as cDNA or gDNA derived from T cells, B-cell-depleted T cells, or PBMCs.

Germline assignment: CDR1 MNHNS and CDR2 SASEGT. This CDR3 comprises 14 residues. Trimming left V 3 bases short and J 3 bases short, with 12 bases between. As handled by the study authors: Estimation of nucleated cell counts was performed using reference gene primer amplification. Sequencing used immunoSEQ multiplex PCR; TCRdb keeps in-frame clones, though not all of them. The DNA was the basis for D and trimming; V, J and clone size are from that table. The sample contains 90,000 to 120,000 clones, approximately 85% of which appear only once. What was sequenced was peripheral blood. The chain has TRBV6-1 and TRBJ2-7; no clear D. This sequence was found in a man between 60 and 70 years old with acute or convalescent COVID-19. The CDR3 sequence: CASSESLVLYEQYF. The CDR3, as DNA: TGTGCCAGCAGTGAGTCCCTAGTCCTCTACGAGCAGTACTTC.